The present T cell receptor beta chain was sequenced within a study of CD8 T cells in Susac syndrome. V lost 10 bases and J 4 bases, leaving 16 bases between the germline ends. The CDR3 is 14 residues long. From blood CD8+ and CD4+ T cells, the TCR beta chain was sequenced. RNA in amounts of about 0.5 to 1 ug was reverse transcribed with random hexamers. immunoSEQ multiplex PCR amplified TCR beta CDR3 across 54 Vbeta, 13 Jbeta. One entry per CDR3 protein, called by TCRdb with MiXCR from the immunoSEQ multiplex PCR reads. Of some 450,000 distinct CDR3 sequences detected, approximately 85% appear once; the ten largest clones hold about 0.12%.

J is TRBJ2-2 and V is TRBV12-3 or TRBV12-4; a possible D gene is TRBD2 (6 bases). The sequence was collected from a human donor with multiple sclerosis. The source material was CD8+ T cells from PBMCs. The CDR3: CATTGLSGTGELFF. The CDR3 coding sequence is TGTGCCACCACGGGACTCTCGGGCACCGGGGAGCTGTTTTTT.